This T cell receptor (beta chain) was sequenced during a study of blood T cell repertoires in COVID-19. On the study more broadly: The United States, Italy and Spain supplied acute and convalescent COVID-19 samples. The analysed material was cDNA or gDNA that came from T cells, B-cell-depleted T cells, or PBMCs.

As processed by the authors: Scientists estimated how many nucleated cells there were by amplifying reference gene primers. The data were produced by immunoSEQ multiplex PCR, yet TCRdb's version contains in-frame clones alone and is incomplete. The DNA gave D and trimming, while V, J and clone size come from that table. This table holds nearly 45,000 clones, roughly 88% found once. V gave up 3 bases and J gave up 6 bases; unmatched junction bases: 5. This CDR3 spans 16 amino acids. CDR1 and CDR2 from the germline V gene are SNHLY and FYNNEI. The TCR sequence derives from an elderly woman with acute or convalescent COVID-19. V gene TRBV2 combines with J gene TRBJ2-1; TRBD2 aligns across 13 bases. Sequenced sample: peripheral blood. The chain's CDR3 is CASSETRLAGGNEQFF. In DNA form, the CDR3 reads TGTGCCAGCAGTGAGACCCGACTAGCGGGAGGCAATGAGCAGTTCTTC.